These 6 T cell receptor beta chains were sequenced from one sample in a study of early T cells in non-severe SARS-CoV-2 infection. MiXCR was run by TCRdb on the 5' RACE reads, yielding one entry per CDR3 protein. The data show some 22,000 distinct CDR3 sequences, with 4.5% to 5% seen just once and approximately 15% held by the top ten. The specimen sequenced was whole blood. The origin of the receptors is an adult who was a healthcare worker with PCR-confirmed SARS-CoV-2 infection or an uninfected control (not recorded which).

The chain joins TRBV5-6 to TRBJ1-5, with D unclear. CDR3 length: 15 amino acids. Trimming took off 0 bases at V and 4 bases at J, with 11 bases between the two ends. Germline-derived CDR1 and CDR2 are SGHDT and YYEEEE. CDR3 nucleotide sequence: TGTGCCAGCAGCTTGGTTCCAGGACCGAATCAGCCCCAGCATTTT. It yields the protein CASSLVPGPNQPQHF.

This clonotype was counted a few times. The J gene is TRBJ2-5, the V gene TRBV25-1; 7 bases are a match to TRBD1. The CDR3 consists of 14 residues. Germline trimming cut 4 bases from V and 4 bases from J; bases unmatched to any gene: 6. Per germline, CDR1 MGHDK and CDR2 SYGVNS. The CDR3 here is CASSARQGSETQYF. CDR3 nucleotide sequence: TGTGCCAGCAGTGCCAGACAGGGATCAGAGACCCAGTACTTC.

This clonotype was detected many times. This chain connects TRBV5-1 to TRBJ2-1; TRBD2 agrees at 15 bases. The CDR3 has 13 residues. The germline CDR1 and CDR2 sequences are SGHRS and YFSETQ. V trimming: 7 bases; J trimming: 11 bases; junction bases outside the gene matches: 4. This chain's CDR3 is CASGLAGGKQQFF. DNA for the CDR3: TGCGCCAGCGGACTAGCGGGGGGGAAGCAGCAGTTCTTC.

This clonotype occurred many times. J is TRBJ2-7 and V is TRBV6-2 or TRBV6-3; TRBD2 matches at 10 bases. CDR1 MNHEY and CDR2 SVGEGT come from the germline V gene. There are 12 residues in the CDR3. CDR3 amino acids: CGTSGLTYEQYF. The CDR3 nucleotides read TGTGGGACTAGCGGTCTTACGTACGAGCAGTACTTC.

The CDR3 sequence is CASSNRDEQYF. DNA for the CDR3: TGTGCCAGCAGTAACAGGGACGAGCAGTACTTC. This chain uses TRBV27 with TRBJ2-7; maybe TRBD1 (6 bases). Trimming shortened V by 5 bases and J by 5 bases, and 7 bases separated the two germline ends. The CDR3 contains 11 residues. Germline CDR1 is MNHEY and CDR2 is SMNVEV (reference sequence).

Many counts were recorded for this clonotype. The CDR3 is CASSQTGGTEAFF. CDR3 in DNA: TGTGCCAGCAGCCAAACGGGGGGCACTGAAGCTTTCTTT. The V call is TRBV7-7, the J call TRBJ1-1; D is possibly TRBD1 (5 bases). The germline CDR1 and CDR2 sequences are SSHAT and FNYEAQ (reference sequence). V gave up 5 bases and J gave up 4 bases, with 11 bases separating them. The CDR3 extends over 13 amino acids.